The 17 T cell receptor beta chains listed next were all sequenced from one sample in a study of T cell repertoires in cytomegalovirus infection. These receptors have no known antigen. Via MiXCR, TCRdb re-called the reads, giving one row per CDR3 protein. The sample has hundreds of thousands of distinct CDR3 sequences, 42% seen once. The specimen comprised cultured PBMCs, sampled from culture after CMV antigen stimulation. The receptors stem from a human donor in good health (CMV status not recorded). Some clones in this sample may be carry-over from other donors' samples.

Only one count was recorded for this clonotype. The rearrangement joins TRBV5-1 to TRBJ2-2, with D possibly TRBD1 on 6 matching bases. This CDR3 contains 16 residues. Germline loops: CDR1 SGHRS, CDR2 YFSETQ. Trimming stripped 0 bases from V and 7 bases from J, with 16 bases between. CDR3 DNA: TGCGCCAGCAGCTTGGCCGCGCAGGGGACGAGCGGGGAGCTGTTTTTT. Protein sequence: CASSLAAQGTSGELFF.

The genes are TRBV7-2 and TRBJ1-1; no clear D. With 5 bases removed from V and 2 bases from J, the gap between germline ends came to 18 bases. The CDR3 is 16 residues long. The germline V gene has CDR1 SGHTA and CDR2 FQGNSA. The CDR3 loop reads CASSPLGRTFNTEAFF. CDR3 in DNA: TGTGCCAGCAGCCCCTTAGGGAGGACTTTCAACACTGAAGCTTTCTTT. The complete variable domain, with remaining parts taken from reference TRBV7-2 and TRBJ1-1, reads GAGVSQSPSNKVTEKGKDVELRCDPISGHTALYWYRQSLGQGLEFLIYFQGNSAPDKSGLPSDRFSAERTGGSVSTLTIQRTQQEDSAVYLCASSPLGRTFNTEAFFGQGTRLTVV.

V is TRBV7-6 and J is TRBJ1-2; 7 bases are shared with TRBD1. Trimming cost V 4 bases and J 4 bases; bases outside gene matches: 12. The CDR3 totals 16 residues. CDR1 SGHVS and CDR2 FNYEAQ come from the germline V gene. The CDR3 protein is CASSSPRTGGGYGYTF. The CDR3 DNA sequence: TGTGCCAGCAGCTCACCCCGGACAGGCGGGGGCTATGGCTACACCTTC.

The rearrangement uses TRBV18 and TRBJ2-3; D is possibly TRBD1 or TRBD2 (5 bases each). CDR3 length: 15 amino acids. Per the germline V gene, CDR1 is KGHSH and CDR2 is LQKENI. V was trimmed by 3 bases and J by 2 bases, leaving 12 bases between them. CDR3 in amino acids: CASSPSGPATDTQYF. CDR3 bases: TGTGCCAGCTCACCCTCGGGACCGGCCACAGATACGCAGTATTTT. The entire variable domain, with the rest obtained from reference TRBV18 and TRBJ2-3, is as follows: NAGVMQNPRHLVRRRGQEARLRCSPMKGHSHVYWYRQLPEEGLKFMVYLQKENIIDESGMPKERFSAEFPKEGPSILRIQQVVRGDSAAYFCASSPSGPATDTQYFGPGTRLTVL.

The V and J genes are TRBV12-3 or TRBV12-4 and TRBJ2-3; unclear D gene. This CDR3 spans 16 amino acids. The germline V and J ends were trimmed by 3 bases and 0 bases, with 13 bases remaining between them. Written as DNA, the CDR3 is TGTGCCAGCAGTTTTTTCCGGGCGCTTAGCACAGATACGCAGTATTTT. This codes for CASSFFRALSTDTQYF.

V gene TRBV18 combines with J gene TRBJ2-1; 12 bases are shared with TRBD1. The length of the CDR3 is 13 residues. Germline assignment: CDR1 KGHSH and CDR2 LQKENI. Trimming cost V 5 bases and J 9 bases; bases outside gene matches: 2. CDR3 in amino acids: CASSGTGGVEQFF. The DNA of the CDR3 is TGTGCCAGCTCAGGGACAGGGGGCGTTGAGCAGTTCTTC. Complete variable domain (other parts from reference TRBV18 and TRBJ2-1): NAGVMQNPRHLVRRRGQEARLRCSPMKGHSHVYWYRQLPEEGLKFMVYLQKENIIDESGMPKERFSAEFPKEGPSILRIQQVVRGDSAAYFCASSGTGGVEQFFGPGTRLTVL.

This clonotype was seen a few times. The gene calls are TRBV7-9 and TRBJ2-5, with 7 bases matching TRBD1. Germline CDR1 reads SEHNR; CDR2 reads FQNEAQ (reference sequence). V trimming: 4 bases; J trimming: 0 bases; junction bases outside the gene matches: 2. The CDR3 extends over 14 amino acids. The CDR3 nucleotides read TGTGCCAGCAGCTCCGGACAGGACCAAGAGACCCAGTACTTC. This codes for CASSSGQDQETQYF.

The rearrangement links TRBV7-3 to TRBJ2-5; D possibly uses TRBD1 or TRBD2 (5 bases each). The CDR3 has 13 residues. Between the trimmed V and J ends, which lost 5 bases and 5 bases, there was a span of 12 bases. Germline CDR1 reads SGHTA; CDR2 reads FQGTGA. The DNA for the CDR3 is TGTGCCAGCAGCGCAACGGGGCGGGAGACCCAGTACTTC. Translated: CASSATGRETQYF.

This clonotype appeared once. The rearrangement joins TRBV11-3 to TRBJ2-1; 9 bases are a match to TRBD2. With V trimmed by 5 bases and J by 8 bases, 7 bases remained unmatched. Germline CDR1 is SGHNT and CDR2 is YENEEA. This CDR3 spans 14 amino acids. The CDR3: CASSPRGGQYEQFF. CDR3 DNA sequence: TGTGCCAGCAGCCCGCGGGGGGGCCAATATGAGCAGTTCTTC.

This clonotype was recorded many times. This rearrangement joins TRBV7-2 to TRBJ1-2; D remains ambiguous. The CDR3 covers 16 residues. Germline V gene sequence: CDR1 SGHTA, CDR2 FQGNSA. Trimming stripped 8 bases from V and 1 base from J, with 20 bases between. CDR3 loop: CASSPRTEPNNYGYTF. The DNA of the CDR3 is TGTGCCAGCTCACCGAGGACGGAGCCCAATAACTATGGCTACACCTTC.

This clonotype was seen only a few times. The chain couples TRBV11-1 to TRBJ2-3; D is possibly TRBD2 (5 bases). The CDR3 is made up of 14 amino acids. V was shortened by 5 bases and J by 5 bases, with 14 bases between the two germline ends. CDR1 and CDR2 (germline): SGHAT, FQDESV (reference sequence). CDR3 DNA sequence: TGTGCCAGCAGCCCGTCGGGGTCGGGAGATACGCAGTATTTT. This sequence encodes CASSPSGSGDTQYF.

The gene calls are TRBV6-1 and TRBJ1-4; 7 bases are shared with TRBD1. V shed 4 bases, J shed 4 bases, and the junction held 6 bases outside the gene matches. The CDR3 runs 15 residues. Germline CDR1 is MNHNS and CDR2 is SASEGT. CDR3 amino acids: CASSVDRADNEKLFF. The CDR3, as DNA: TGTGCCAGCAGTGTCGACAGGGCTGATAATGAAAAACTGTTTTTT.

V and J are TRBV12-3 or TRBV12-4 and TRBJ2-7; TRBD1 is a possible D gene (6 bases). Between the trimmed V and J ends, which lost 2 bases and 5 bases, there was a span of 16 bases. The CDR3 runs 15 residues. The CDR3, as DNA: TGTGCCAGCAGTTTACCCCAGGAGACAGGAAACGAGCAGTACTTC. It codes for CASSLPQETGNEQYF.

This clonotype was counted ten times or more. This chain uses TRBV7-2 with TRBJ2-3; D perhaps matches TRBD2 (5 bases). This CDR3 has 15 residues. From germline, CDR1 is SGHTA and CDR2 FQGNSA. Trimming removed 5 bases at V and 2 bases at J, with 14 bases between. In nucleotides, the CDR3 is TGTGCCAGCAGCCCGCGGAGGATTTCCACAGATACGCAGTATTTT. Translating it yields CASSPRRISTDTQYF.

This clonotype has only a few counts. The chain combines TRBV11-1 with TRBJ2-1; D may match TRBD1 or TRBD2 (5 bases each). V was pared by 2 bases and J by 10 bases, with 12 bases between. CDR3 length equals 13 residues. The V gene's germline CDR1 is SGHAT and CDR2 FQDESV (reference sequence). CDR3 in DNA: TGTGCCAGCAGCTTAACCAGCGAGGGGGAGCAGTTCTTC. Encoded protein: CASSLTSEGEQFF.

The V and J genes are TRBV15 and TRBJ1-3, with D unclear. With 5 bases removed from V and 1 base from J, the gap between germline ends came to 12 bases. From germline, CDR1 is LNHNV and CDR2 YYDKDF (reference sequence). CDR3 size: 15 residues. CDR3 loop: CATSPDPGSGNTIYF. The CDR3 DNA is TGTGCCACCAGCCCAGACCCGGGGTCTGGAAACACCATATATTTT.

This chain uses TRBV3-1 with TRBJ2-1; 14 bases are a match to TRBD2. The V segment lost 4 bases and the J segment 5 bases; nucleotides outside the gene matches: 10. The germline CDR1 and CDR2 sequences are LGHDT and YNNKEL (reference sequence). This CDR3 region has 18 residues. The CDR3 DNA is TGTGCCAGCAGCCCCGAGGGAGGACTAGCGGGAGGAAACAATGAGCAGTTCTTC. As protein: CASSPEGGLAGGNNEQFF.